This TCR beta chain was recorded in a study of blood T cell repertoires in COVID-19. Across the whole study: Both acute and convalescent COVID-19 samples were obtained from the United States, Italy and Spain.

Some clones are missing from TCRdb's copy, which holds only in-frame ones; the method was immunoSEQ multiplex PCR. The data show a few hundred thousand clones, 89% seen once. Germline lookup yields CDR1 MNHEY and CDR2 SVGAGI. The CDR3 has 15 amino acids. Trimming at V came to 10 bases and at J to 0 bases, leaving 6 bases not matched to a gene. This receptor was identified in a woman aged 40 to 50 who had recovered from COVID-19. The gene calls are TRBV6-5 and TRBJ1-6, with 7 bases matching TRBD1. Source material: peripheral blood. CDR3 bases: TGTGCCACCTCGACAGGGAGCTCCTATAATTCACCCCTCCACTTT. This gives the protein CATSTGSSYNSPLHF.